Below, 2 T cell receptor beta chains from the same sample are listed, as sequenced in a study of T cell responses to AZD1222 COVID-19 vaccine. The table came from immunoSEQ multiplex PCR; TCRdb's copy has only in-frame clones and leaves some out. Among about 88,000 clones listed, about nine tenths were seen once. The source was peripheral blood, collected 28 days after the second AZD1222 dose. The receptors derive from an adult who received the AZD1222 COVID-19 vaccine.

The chain has TRBV6-2 or TRBV6-3 and TRBJ1-5; the D is unclear. Per the germline V gene, CDR1 is MNHEY and CDR2 is SVGEGT. This CDR3 has 13 amino acids. V dropped 2 bases and J dropped 4 bases, with 6 bases sitting between them. The CDR3 DNA reads TGTGCCAGCAGTTACCTGTTTAATCAGCCCCAGCATTTT. It translates to CASSYLFNQPQHF.

This chain links TRBV6-5 with TRBJ1-5, with TRBD1 as a possible D gene (6 bases). Between the trimmed V and J ends, which lost 2 bases and 2 bases, there was a span of 13 bases. Germline CDR1 and CDR2: MNHEY and SVGAGI. The CDR3 consists of 16 residues. CDR3 sequence: CASSYGGPGGNQPQHF. CDR3 nucleotides: TGTGCCAGCAGTTACGGGGGGCCTGGTGGCAATCAGCCCCAGCATTTT.